Listed below are T cell receptor beta chains from one sample, sequenced in a study of blood T cell repertoires in COVID-19. Generated by immunoSEQ multiplex PCR, the TCRdb table keeps only in-frame clones and is missing some. The sample records 200,000 to 250,000 clones, about 94% being singletons. Sequenced: peripheral blood. The receptor source for this set is a man aged 60 to 75 with COVID-19, enrolled during active disease. CDR3s include the opening cysteine and the closing phenylalanine or tryptophan. Each record gives: J gene, V gene, clone size, D gene, CDR3 protein, CDR3 DNA. D genes are given only for firm matches. Only some rows state a clone size, as once, few, many or a class for expanded clones.

>TRBJ1-1|TRBV6-5|NA|TRBD1
CASSHRDRGTEAFF
TGTGCCAGCAGTCATCGGGACAGGGGCACTGAAGCTTTCTTT
>TRBJ1-1|TRBV19|few|NA
CASRTHIEAFF
TGTGCCAGTAGGACTCATATCGAAGCTTTCTTT
>TRBJ1-5|TRBV7-9|few|NA
CASSSTLSNQPQHF
TGTGCCAGCAGCTCAACTTTAAGCAATCAGCCCCAGCATTTT
>TRBJ1-1|TRBV11-2|NA|NA
CASSLFRVNTEAFF
TGTGCCAGCAGCTTATTTCGAGTGAACACTGAAGCTTTCTTT
>TRBJ2-5|TRBV12-3/TRBV12-4|NA|NA
CASSFFGETQYF
TGTGCCAGCAGTTTTTTCGGAGAGACCCAGTACTTC
>TRBJ2-3|TRBV5-1|NA|TRBD2
CASSKGLAGLSTDTQYF
TGCGCCAGCAGCAAGGGACTAGCGGGGCTTAGCACAGATACGCAGTATTTT
>TRBJ1-2|TRBV27|NA|NA
CASSLGQGTGGYTF
TGTGCCAGCAGTTTAGGTCAGGGGACGGGTGGCTACACCTTC
>TRBJ2-1|TRBV6-5|NA|TRBD2
CASSLTSTREQFF
TGTGCCAGCAGCCTGACTAGCACCAGAGAGCAGTTCTTC
>TRBJ2-7|TRBV3-1/TRBV3-2|NA|NA
CASSQGGLASEQYF
TGTGCCAGCAGCCAGGGTGGCTTAGCGTCCGAGCAGTACTTC
>TRBJ2-1|TRBV5-1|NA|TRBD1
CASSPGQGANNEQFF
TGCGCCAGCAGTCCAGGACAGGGGGCCAACAATGAGCAGTTCTTC
>TRBJ1-3|TRBV3-1/TRBV3-2|NA|NA
CASSQEGARWNTIYF
TGTGCCAGCAGCCAAGAAGGGGCTAGGTGGAACACCATATATTTT
>TRBJ2-3|TRBV11-2|NA|NA
CASSPRDGGDRDTQYF
TGTGCCAGCAGCCCCAGGGATGGGGGGGACAGGGATACGCAGTATTTT
>TRBJ1-5|TRBV24-1|NA|NA
CATSGGANQPQHF
TGTGCCACCAGTGGTGGGGCCAATCAGCCCCAGCATTTT
>TRBJ2-1|TRBV4-1|NA|TRBD2
CASSQDPAGPYNEQFF
TGCGCCAGCAGCCAAGATCCAGCGGGGCCCTACAATGAGCAGTTCTTC
>TRBJ2-1|TRBV19|NA|NA
CASSTRRGEQFF
TGTGCCAGTAGTACCCGACGAGGTGAGCAGTTCTTC
>TRBJ1-2|TRBV30|NA|TRBD1
CAWNNGRDRATSNYGYTF
TGTGCCTGGAATAACGGACGGGACAGGGCAACATCTAACTATGGCTACACCTTC
>TRBJ1-2|TRBV11-2|NA|NA
CASSSYLSNYGYTF
TGTGCCAGCAGCTCCTATCTGTCTAACTATGGCTACACCTTC
>TRBJ1-2|TRBV7-9|NA|TRBD1
CASSSGTGDYGYTF
TGTGCCAGCAGCTCCGGGACAGGGGACTATGGCTACACCTTC
>TRBJ2-1|TRBV3-1/TRBV3-2|NA|TRBD1
CASRTQGAPNEQFF
TGTGCCAGCCGGACACAGGGGGCGCCCAATGAGCAGTTCTTC
>TRBJ2-1|TRBV5-1|NA|TRBD2
CASSPSSGTLNEQFF
TGCGCCAGCAGCCCTTCTAGCGGGACCCTCAATGAGCAGTTCTTC
>TRBJ2-6|TRBV5-1|NA|TRBD1
CASSFRPGQTSSGANVLTF
TGCGCCAGCAGCTTCCGACCGGGACAGACCTCCTCTGGGGCCAACGTCCTGACTTTC
>TRBJ1-2|TRBV5-1|NA|TRBD1
CASSSGQGSYGYTF
TGCGCCAGCAGCAGCGGACAGGGGTCTTATGGCTACACCTTC
>TRBJ2-5|TRBV10-1|NA|NA
CASTGQLDF
TGCGCCAGCACCGGACAGTTGGACTTC
>TRBJ2-3|TRBV5-1|NA|NA
CASRAQADTQYF
TGCGCCAGCAGAGCCCAGGCAGATACGCAGTATTTT
>TRBJ1-2|TRBV10-3|few|NA
CAISVQGSGYTF
TGTGCCATCAGTGTGCAGGGATCTGGCTACACCTTC
>TRBJ2-1|TRBV3-1/TRBV3-2|NA|NA
CASSQVTGGVNEQFF
TGTGCCAGCAGCCAAGTTACCGGGGGAGTCAATGAGCAGTTCTTC
>TRBJ2-2|TRBV7-9|NA|NA
CASRSLGTGELFF
TGTGCCAGCCGCTCACTAGGCACCGGGGAGCTGTTTTTT
>TRBJ2-1|TRBV27|NA|TRBD2
CASRQAGAQYNEQFF
TGTGCCAGCAGGCAAGCGGGAGCACAATACAATGAGCAGTTCTTC
>TRBJ1-1|TRBV7-2|NA|NA
CASSPPPVVGNTEAFF
TGTGCCAGCAGCCCCCCGCCCGTGGTCGGGAACACTGAAGCTTTCTTT
>TRBJ2-5|TRBV28|NA|TRBD1
CASSDPQGAQYF
TGTGCCAGCAGTGATCCACAGGGGGCCCAGTACTTC
>TRBJ1-4|TRBV19|NA|NA
CASSLRQEYEKLFF
TGTGCCAGTAGTCTGCGACAAGAATATGAAAAACTGTTTTTT
>TRBJ1-5|TRBV6-6|NA|NA
CASSKQQPYSNQPQHF
TGTGCCAGCAGTAAACAACAGCCTTATAGCAATCAGCCCCAGCATTTT
>TRBJ2-1|TRBV4-2|NA|TRBD2
CASTPRLAGGYNEQFF
TGTGCCAGCACTCCGCGACTAGCGGGAGGGTACAATGAGCAGTTCTTC
>TRBJ2-7|TRBV28|NA|NA
CASSSGLPSYEQYF
TGTGCCAGCAGTTCGGGACTCCCCTCCTACGAGCAGTACTTC
>TRBJ1-3|TRBV24-1|once|NA
CATSDRPRRIRGGTIYF
TGTGCCACCAGTGATCGCCCCCGGAGGATTCGTGGGGGGACCATATATTTT
>TRBJ1-1|TRBV27|NA|NA
CASSNRALTEAFF
TGTGCCAGCAGCAACAGGGCCCTCACTGAAGCTTTCTTT
>TRBJ2-2|TRBV4-3|NA|NA
CASSQVFGTGELFF
TGCGCCAGCAGCCAAGTTTTCGGCACCGGGGAGCTGTTTTTT
>TRBJ1-4|TRBV6-6|once|TRBD1
CASSTTGESEKLFF
TGTGCCAGCAGCACGACAGGGGAGAGTGAAAAACTGTTTTTT
>TRBJ1-5|TRBV2|NA|NA
CASSGEDNQPQHF
TGTGCCAGCAGTGGAGAGGACAATCAGCCCCAGCATTTT